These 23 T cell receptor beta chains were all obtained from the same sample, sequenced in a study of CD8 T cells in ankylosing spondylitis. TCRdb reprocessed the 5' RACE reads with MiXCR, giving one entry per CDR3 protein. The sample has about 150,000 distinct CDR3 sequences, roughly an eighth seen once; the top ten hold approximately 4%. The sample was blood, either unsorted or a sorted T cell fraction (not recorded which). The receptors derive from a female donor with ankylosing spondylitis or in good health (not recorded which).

The CDR3 region is CASSQDDGRSYEQYF. The CDR3 DNA is TGCGCCAGCAGCCAAGACGACGGGAGGTCCTACGAGCAGTACTTC. This chain links TRBV4-1 with TRBJ2-7; TRBD2 matches at 7 bases. The V and J ends lost 0 bases and 1 base, in that order; junction bases with no gene match: 3. The CDR3 sequence is 15 residues long. Germline loops: CDR1 MGHRA, CDR2 YSYEKL.

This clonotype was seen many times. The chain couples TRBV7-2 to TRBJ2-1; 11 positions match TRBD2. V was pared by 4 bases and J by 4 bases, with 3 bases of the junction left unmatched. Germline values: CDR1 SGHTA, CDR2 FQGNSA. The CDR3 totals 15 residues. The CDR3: CASSWTSGWYNEQFF. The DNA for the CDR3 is TGTGCCAGCAGCTGGACTAGCGGGTGGTACAATGAGCAGTTCTTC.

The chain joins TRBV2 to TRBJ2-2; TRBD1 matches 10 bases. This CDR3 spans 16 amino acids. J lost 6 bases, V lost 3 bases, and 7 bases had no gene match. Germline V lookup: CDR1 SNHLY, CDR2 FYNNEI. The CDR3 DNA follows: TGTGCCAGCAGTGAGAGACAGGGGGCGCTCGCCGGGGAGCTGTTTTTT. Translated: CASSERQGALAGELFF.

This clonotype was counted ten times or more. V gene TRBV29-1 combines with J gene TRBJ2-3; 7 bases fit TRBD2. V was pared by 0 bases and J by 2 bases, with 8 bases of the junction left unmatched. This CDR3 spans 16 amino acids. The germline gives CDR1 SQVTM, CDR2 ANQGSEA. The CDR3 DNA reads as TGCAGCGTTGAAGATCTGGGGAGCGGGGCCACAGATACGCAGTATTTT. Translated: CSVEDLGSGATDTQYF.

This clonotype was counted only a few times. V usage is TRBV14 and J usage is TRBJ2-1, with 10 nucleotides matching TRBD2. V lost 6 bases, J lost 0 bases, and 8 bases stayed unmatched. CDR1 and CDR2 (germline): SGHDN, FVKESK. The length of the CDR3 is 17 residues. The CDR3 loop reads CASSPSGLAASYNEQFF. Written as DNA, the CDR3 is TGTGCCAGCAGTCCTTCAGGACTAGCGGCCTCCTACAATGAGCAGTTCTTC.

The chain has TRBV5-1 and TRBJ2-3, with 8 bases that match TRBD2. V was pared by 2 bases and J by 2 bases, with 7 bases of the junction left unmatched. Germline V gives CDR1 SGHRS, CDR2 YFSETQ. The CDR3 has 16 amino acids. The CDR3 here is CASSLGSSGFTDTQYF. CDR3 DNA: TGCGCCAGCAGCTTAGGGTCTAGCGGGTTCACAGATACGCAGTATTTT.

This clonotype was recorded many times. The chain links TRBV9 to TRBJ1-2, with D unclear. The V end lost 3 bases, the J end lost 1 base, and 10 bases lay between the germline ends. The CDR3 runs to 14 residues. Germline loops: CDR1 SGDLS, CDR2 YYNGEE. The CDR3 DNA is TGTGCCAGCAGCGCGGGGTATGGTAACTATGGCTACACCTTC. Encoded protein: CASSAGYGNYGYTF.

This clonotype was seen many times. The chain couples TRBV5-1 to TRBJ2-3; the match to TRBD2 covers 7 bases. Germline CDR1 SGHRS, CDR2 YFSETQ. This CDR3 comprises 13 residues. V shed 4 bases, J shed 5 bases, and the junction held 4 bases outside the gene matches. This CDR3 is CASSPGGGDTQYF. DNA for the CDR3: TGCGCCAGCAGCCCGGGGGGTGGAGATACGCAGTATTTT.

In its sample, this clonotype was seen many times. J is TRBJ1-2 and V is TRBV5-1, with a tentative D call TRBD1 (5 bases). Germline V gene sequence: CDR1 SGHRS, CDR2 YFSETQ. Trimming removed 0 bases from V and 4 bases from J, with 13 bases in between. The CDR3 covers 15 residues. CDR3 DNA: TGCGCCAGCAGCTTGGAGGTTGAGGGGCTCTATGGCTACACCTTC. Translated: CASSLEVEGLYGYTF.

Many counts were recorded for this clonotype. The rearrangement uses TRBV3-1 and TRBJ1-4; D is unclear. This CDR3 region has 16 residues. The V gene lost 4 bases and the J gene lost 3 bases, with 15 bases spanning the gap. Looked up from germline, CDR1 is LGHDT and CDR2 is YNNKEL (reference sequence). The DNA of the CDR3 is TGTGCCAGCAGCCTCTCTCGGAAGTTTCCTAATGAAAAACTGTTTTTT. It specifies CASSLSRKFPNEKLFF.

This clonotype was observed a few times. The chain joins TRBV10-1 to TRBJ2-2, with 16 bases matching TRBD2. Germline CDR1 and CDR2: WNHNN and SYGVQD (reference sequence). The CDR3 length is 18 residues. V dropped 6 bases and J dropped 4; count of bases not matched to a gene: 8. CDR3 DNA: TGCGCCAGCAGCGCGGGACTAGCGGGAGGGCAATTCACCGGGGAGCTGTTTTTT. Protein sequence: CASSAGLAGGQFTGELFF.

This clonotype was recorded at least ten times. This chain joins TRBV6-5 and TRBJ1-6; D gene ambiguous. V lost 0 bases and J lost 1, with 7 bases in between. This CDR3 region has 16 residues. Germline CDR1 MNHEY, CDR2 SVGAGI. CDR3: CASSYSKVSYNSPLHF. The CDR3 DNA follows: TGTGCCAGCAGTTACTCGAAAGTGTCCTATAATTCACCCCTCCACTTT.

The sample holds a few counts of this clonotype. The DNA of the CDR3 is TGCAGTGCTAGAGATCTCAGATCACCCCAAGAGACCCAGTACTTC. This encodes CSARDLRSPQETQYF. This chain joins TRBV20-1 and TRBJ2-5, with D unclear. CDR3 length equals 15 residues. V gave up 0 bases and J gave up 1 base, with 12 bases separating them. Germline CDR1 reads DFQATT; CDR2 reads SNEGSKA (reference sequence).

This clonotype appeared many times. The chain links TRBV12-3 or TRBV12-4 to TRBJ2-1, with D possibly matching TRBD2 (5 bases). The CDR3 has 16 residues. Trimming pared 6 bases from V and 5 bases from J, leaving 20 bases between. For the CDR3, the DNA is TGTGCCAGCAGCCTCCTCGGGGAGACCGCGAACAATGAGCAGTTCTTC. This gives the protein CASSLLGETANNEQFF.

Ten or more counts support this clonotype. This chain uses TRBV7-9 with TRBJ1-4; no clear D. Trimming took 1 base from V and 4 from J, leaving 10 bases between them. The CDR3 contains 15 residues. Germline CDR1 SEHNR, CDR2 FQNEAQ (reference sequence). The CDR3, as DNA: TGTGCCAGCAGCTTAGGTCCTGTCTATAATGAAAAACTGTTTTTT. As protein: CASSLGPVYNEKLFF.

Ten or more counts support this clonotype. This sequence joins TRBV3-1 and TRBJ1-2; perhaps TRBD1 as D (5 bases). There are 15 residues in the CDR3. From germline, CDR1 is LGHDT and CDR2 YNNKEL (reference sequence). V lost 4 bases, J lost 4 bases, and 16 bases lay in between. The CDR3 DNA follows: TGTGCCAGCAGCCCCGACGGGGCGACCCCCTATGGCTACACCTTC. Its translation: CASSPDGATPYGYTF. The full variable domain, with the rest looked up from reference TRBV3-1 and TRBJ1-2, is DTAVSQTPKYLVTQMGNDKSIKCEQNLGHDTMYWYKQDSKKFLKIMFSYNNKELIINETVPNRFSPKSPDKAHLNLHINSLELGDSAVYFCASSPDGATPYGYTFGSGTRLTVV.

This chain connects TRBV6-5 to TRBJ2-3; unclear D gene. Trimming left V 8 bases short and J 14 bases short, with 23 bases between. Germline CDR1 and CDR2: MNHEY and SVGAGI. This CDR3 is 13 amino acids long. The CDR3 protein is CASAYGLTTQRYF. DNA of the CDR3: TGTGCCAGCGCGTACGGATTAACTACGCAGCGGTATTTT.

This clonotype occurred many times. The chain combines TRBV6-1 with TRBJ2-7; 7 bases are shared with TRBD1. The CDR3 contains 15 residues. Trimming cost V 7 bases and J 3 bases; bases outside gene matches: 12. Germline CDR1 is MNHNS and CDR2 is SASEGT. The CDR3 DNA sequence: TGTGCCAGCACCTTCTCCTTCGACAGGGACTACGAGCAGTACTTC. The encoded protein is CASTFSFDRDYEQYF.

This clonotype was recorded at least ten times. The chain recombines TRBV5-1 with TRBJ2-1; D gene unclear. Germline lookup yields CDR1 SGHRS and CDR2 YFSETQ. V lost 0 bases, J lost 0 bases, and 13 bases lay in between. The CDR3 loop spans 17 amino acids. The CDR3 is CASSLAEAASSYNEQFF. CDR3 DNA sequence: TGCGCCAGCAGCTTGGCCGAGGCGGCCTCCTCCTACAATGAGCAGTTCTTC.

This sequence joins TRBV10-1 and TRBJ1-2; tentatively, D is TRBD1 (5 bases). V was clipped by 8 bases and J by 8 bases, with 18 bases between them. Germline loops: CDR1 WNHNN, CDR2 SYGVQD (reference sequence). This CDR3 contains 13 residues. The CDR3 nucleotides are TGCGCCAGCTCCCGAGGAGGGGACGTCGGCTACACCTTC. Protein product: CASSRGGDVGYTF.

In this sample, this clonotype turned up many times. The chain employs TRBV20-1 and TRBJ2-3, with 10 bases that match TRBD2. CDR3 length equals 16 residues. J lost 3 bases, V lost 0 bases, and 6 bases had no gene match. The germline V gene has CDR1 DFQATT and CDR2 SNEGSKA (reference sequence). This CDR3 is CSARDPLAGVTDTQYF. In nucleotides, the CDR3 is TGCAGTGCTAGAGATCCCCTAGCGGGAGTTACAGATACGCAGTATTTT.

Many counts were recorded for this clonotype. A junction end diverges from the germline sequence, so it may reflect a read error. Here the CDR3 DNA reads TGTGCCAGCAGCCCTGGCGCATCCTTCTCCAACGAGCAGTACTTC. This sequence encodes CASSPGASFSNEQYF. The chain recombines TRBV7-6 with TRBJ2-7, with D hard to call. This CDR3 comprises 15 residues. CDR1 is SGHVS and CDR2 is FNYEAQ in the germline V gene.

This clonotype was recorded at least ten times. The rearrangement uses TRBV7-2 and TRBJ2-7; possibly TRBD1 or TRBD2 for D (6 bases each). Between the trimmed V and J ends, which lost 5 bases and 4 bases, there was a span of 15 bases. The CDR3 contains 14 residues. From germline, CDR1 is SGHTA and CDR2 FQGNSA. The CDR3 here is CASSAAGGSYEQYF. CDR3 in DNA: TGTGCCAGCAGCGCGGCCGGGGGCAGTTACGAGCAGTACTTC.